This TCR beta chain was profiled in a study of CD8+CD57+ T cells in acquired aplastic anemia. At the level of the study: DNA per sorted CD4+ or CD8+ sample ranged roughly 0.19 to 27.4 ug, averaging about 3.4 ug. As sequenced from healthy donors, CD4+ cells averaged roughly 11 million reads.

The study profiled TCR beta VDJ and CDR3 using genomic DNA as template. TCRdb redid the calling of the reads with MiXCR, one entry per CDR3 protein. The data hold around 190,000 distinct CDR3 sequences, with 60% to 65% observed a single time. Overall study results and limits: No significant difference in CD8+ Simpson's diversity was found between patients and controls. Patients and controls had in common fewer than 30 CD8+ CDR3 sequences.

This clonotype was counted at least ten times. Its antigen is unidentified. CDR1 is DFQATT and CDR2 is SNEGSKA in the germline V gene (reference sequence). This CDR3 comprises 14 residues. V lost 5 bases and J lost 1; bases outside the gene matches: 5. The V call is TRBV20-1, the J call TRBJ2-5; 9 positions agree with TRBD1. Sequences were obtained from sorted CD4+, CD8+, or CD8+CD57+ T cells (not recorded which) from PBMCs. The receptor comes from a human donor in good health. The CDR3: CSADTTGGQETQYF. The CDR3 DNA reads TGCAGTGCTGACACGACAGGGGGCCAAGAGACCCAGTACTTC.